The 14 T cell receptor beta chains below all came from one sample that was sequenced in a study of T cell responses to AZD1222 COVID-19 vaccine. The method was immunoSEQ multiplex PCR; TCRdb's version includes in-frame clones alone and lacks a portion of them. The table has around 150,000 clones, 90% seen once. Sample: peripheral blood, taken on day 0 of AZD1222 vaccination. All receptors derive from an adult in good health.

This clone was counted ten times or more. The V gene is TRBV6-1, the J gene TRBJ2-2; 9 bases match TRBD2. The germline gives CDR1 MNHNS, CDR2 SASEGT. CDR3 length: 15 residues. V dropped 4 bases and J dropped 6; count of bases not matched to a gene: 6. This chain's CDR3 is CASSGAGGGSGELFF. The CDR3 DNA is TGTGCCAGCAGTGGAGCGGGAGGCGGGTCCGGGGAGCTGTTTTTT.

This sequence joins TRBV10-3 and TRBJ2-1; 13 bases agree with TRBD2. The germline V gene has CDR1 ENHRY and CDR2 SYGVKD. V shed 11 bases, J shed 5 bases, and the junction held 9 bases outside the gene matches. The CDR3 runs to 15 residues. The DNA for the CDR3 is TGTGCCCTCCACTCCGGGACTAGCGGGGACAATGAGCAGTTCTTC. As protein: CALHSGTSGDNEQFF.

The chain couples TRBV14 to TRBJ1-4; a weak D match, TRBD1 (5 bases). The CDR3 is made up of 16 amino acids. Trimming shortened V by 4 bases and J by 0 bases, and 12 bases separated the two germline ends. Germline CDR1 is SGHDN and CDR2 is FVKESK. CDR3 nucleotide sequence: TGTGCCAGCAGCCTCCCGGGGGGTGCAACTAATGAAAAACTGTTTTTT. This translates into CASSLPGGATNEKLFF.

The chain couples TRBV5-1 to TRBJ1-2; D is possibly TRBD1 (6 bases). CDR1 and CDR2 (germline): SGHRS, YFSETQ. This CDR3 comprises 14 residues. Trimming removed 0 bases at V and 6 bases at J, with 12 bases between. For the CDR3, the DNA is TGCGCCAGCAGCTTGGCCATGGGGGCGGATGGCTACACCTTC. It encodes CASSLAMGADGYTF.

As concerns this clone: This sample includes further DNA sequences coding for the same CDR3. The chain carries TRBV30 and TRBJ1-5; D uncertain. CDR1 and CDR2 from the germline V gene are GTSNPN and SVGIG (reference sequence). The CDR3 extends over 12 amino acids. The V end was cut by 1 base, the J end by 4 bases, with 5 bases between. The CDR3 spells CAWSGSNQPQHF. The CDR3 DNA follows: TGTGCCTGGAGTGGGTCAAATCAGCCCCAGCATTTT. Full variable domain (rest looked up from reference TRBV30 and TRBJ1-5): SQTIHQWPATLVQPVGSPLSLECTVEGTSNPNLYWYRQAAGRGLQLLFYSVGIGQISSEVPQNLSASRPQDRQFILSSKKLLLSDSGFYLCAWSGSNQPQHFGDGTRLSIL.

The genes are TRBV9 and TRBJ2-2, with D possibly being TRBD2 (6 bases). Per germline, CDR1 SGDLS and CDR2 YYNGEE. This CDR3 has 13 amino acids. V lost 5 bases to trimming and J lost 6 bases, with 11 bases between them. The CDR3 DNA reads as TGTGCCAGCAGTCTAGGCGGGGCCGGGGAGCTGTTTTTT. Translating it yields CASSLGGAGELFF. Complete variable domain (other parts from reference TRBV9 and TRBJ2-2): DSGVTQTPKHLITATGQRVTLRCSPRSGDLSVYWYQQSLDQGLQFLIQYYNGEERAKGNILERFSAQQFPDLHSELNLSSLELGDSALYFCASSLGGAGELFFGEGSRLTVL.

Only a few counts were recorded for this clone. As DNA, the CDR3 is TGTGCCAGCTCACCATGGGCCGGGACAGCCCAAGAGACCCAGTACTTC. It translates to CASSPWAGTAQETQYF. The chain joins TRBV18 to TRBJ2-5; 7 bases fit TRBD1. V gave up 2 bases and J gave up 1 base; unmatched junction bases: 7. The CDR3 is 16 amino acids. CDR1 and CDR2 (germline): KGHSH, LQKENI.

This clone was detected only a few times. V is TRBV4-1 and J is TRBJ2-7; perhaps TRBD2 as D (5 bases). This CDR3 spans 15 amino acids. V shed 0 bases and J shed 1 base, with 10 bases lying between them. Germline CDR1 MGHRA, CDR2 YSYEKL. The CDR3 sequence is CASSQDRLASYEQYF. DNA of the CDR3: TGCGCCAGCAGCCAAGATCGCCTAGCTTCCTACGAGCAGTACTTC.

This clone has only a few counts. The chain recombines TRBV3-1 (or the pseudogene TRBV3-2) with TRBJ1-5; 12 nucleotides align to TRBD1. V gave up 5 bases and J gave up 7 bases; unmatched junction bases: 3. The CDR3 extends over 14 amino acids. The V gene's germline CDR1 is LGHDT and CDR2 YNNKEL (reference sequence). The CDR3 nucleotides read TGTGCCAGCAGCTCGGGACAGGGGGCCCAGCCCCAGCATTTT. The encoded protein is CASSSGQGAQPQHF.

This chain uses TRBV3-1 (or the pseudogene TRBV3-2) with TRBJ2-1, with 12 bases lining up with TRBD2. V lost 1 base to trimming and J lost 7 bases; unmatched junction nucleotides: 5. Germline lookup yields CDR1 LGHDT and CDR2 YNNKEL (reference sequence). The CDR3 is made up of 16 amino acids. CDR3 nucleotides: TGTGCCAGCAGCCAAGTTTCTAGCGGGGGGGCGAATGAGCAGTTCTTC. Its protein is CASSQVSSGGANEQFF.

The chain is built from TRBV7-2 and TRBJ2-5, with a weak D call TRBD2 (6 bases). The CDR3 consists of 16 residues. From germline, CDR1 is SGHTA and CDR2 FQGNSA. The V and J ends lost 7 bases and 5 bases respectively, with 23 bases between them. The CDR3: CASNPVRGGRRETQYF. Written as DNA, the CDR3 is TGTGCCAGCAACCCTGTACGTGGGGGGAGGAGGGAGACCCAGTACTTC.

CDR3 residues: CATSDLSSGRPDTQYF. Here the CDR3 DNA reads TGTGCCACCAGTGATTTGTCTAGCGGGAGGCCAGATACGCAGTATTTT. The chain uses TRBV24-1 and TRBJ2-3; 11 bases fit TRBD2. The V gene end was trimmed by 0 bases and the J gene end by 4 bases; junction bases not matched to a gene: 2. The CDR3 is made up of 16 amino acids. Germline V gives CDR1 KGHDR, CDR2 SFDVKD.

The chain joins TRBV7-9 to TRBJ1-1; D possibly corresponds to TRBD1 (6 bases). Trimming took off 7 bases at V and 1 base at J, with 13 bases between the two ends. The CDR3 contains 14 residues. Germline values: CDR1 SEHNR, CDR2 FQNEAQ (reference sequence). The CDR3 protein is CASTLTGANTEAFF. CDR3 nucleotides: TGTGCCAGCACCCTGACGGGGGCGAACACTGAAGCTTTCTTT.

V usage is TRBV4-3 and J usage is TRBJ2-2; D may be TRBD2 (5 bases). The V end lost 1 base, the J end lost 6 bases, and 12 bases lay between the germline ends. The germline V gene encodes CDR1 LGHNA and CDR2 YSLEER. The CDR3 has 15 amino acids. The CDR3 reads CASSQVRGLAGELFF. CDR3 nucleotide sequence: TGCGCCAGCAGCCAAGTACGAGGGCTAGCCGGGGAGCTGTTTTTT.